This T cell receptor beta chain was sequenced during a study of shared clonotypes between healthy human individuals. Using immunoSEQ multiplex PCR, the repertoire was profiled, and TCRdb retains in-frame clones only, with some absent. Here the sample spans roughly 570,000 clones, 98% being singletons. The CDR3 covers 14 residues. CDR1 is SGDLS and CDR2 is YYNGEE in the germline V gene. V shed 3 bases, J shed 2 bases, and the junction held 3 bases outside the gene matches. Only CD45RO-negative cells positively selected for CCR7 counted as naive CD8 cells, so terminally differentiated effector memory CD45RA+ cells were excluded.

V gene TRBV9 combines with J gene TRBJ2-5, with 8 nucleotides matching TRBD2. This receptor was identified in a man aged 25-40 years in good health. The specimen was naive CD8+ T cells sorted from blood. CDR3 residues: CASSGGTRQETQYF. CDR3 DNA sequence: TGTGCCAGCAGCGGGGGGACTAGACAAGAGACCCAGTACTTC.